The T cell receptor beta chain described here comes from a study of T cell clusters in autoimmune cytopenias. Study-wide results and limits: Exclusive TRB clusters were almost three-fold more numerous in healthy donors than in active autoimmune hepatitis.

This clonotype is classed as medium-sized by frequency. The antigen is undetermined. One tube held mixed TRB-A and TRB-B primer pools for touch-down PCR. TCRdb reprocessed the multiplex PCR reads and keeps a single row for each CDR3 protein, giving no DNA. The sample totals fewer than 3,500 distinct CDR3 sequences; its top ten clones hold 37%. TRB was amplified from roughly 0.25 ug of peripheral blood genomic DNA per sample. The length of the CDR3 is 16 residues. Germline CDR1 reads SGHNT; CDR2 reads YENEEA. The TCR originated in a human donor with an autoimmune cytopenia or autoimmune hepatitis (not recorded which). The chain employs TRBV11-3 and TRBJ2-1; TCRdb proposes TRBD2, but this gene call is untestable without DNA. Sequenced input: peripheral blood. CDR3 protein: CASSRTSGTSGAEQFF.